This T cell receptor beta chain came from a study of T-cell memory formation after mild COVID-19. Regarding this clonotype: Its antigen is still unknown.

TCR alpha and TCR beta cDNA libraries with sample barcodes and UMIs came from 5'RACE using constant-segment primers. Via MiXCR, TCRdb re-called the 5' RACE reads, giving one row per CDR3 protein. The sample lists 380,000 or so distinct CDR3 sequences; roughly an eighth were seen once. Germline V gene lookup returns CDR1 SGHVS and CDR2 FQNEAQ. The ends were cut back, 2 bases at V and 5 bases at J, with 12 bases in the middle. This CDR3 is 14 amino acids long. Findings and limits, study-wide: Mostly located in CM and EM were contracting CD4+ clones, with contracting CD8+ clones located in EMRA. In pre-infection memory, a portion of responding clones appeared, which suggested that cross-reactive memory joined.

The chain carries TRBV7-8 and TRBJ1-1, with D uncertain. Sequencing was carried out using PBMCs or a T cell subset sorted from them (not recorded which). This TCR was recovered from a man between 18 and 29 years old who had mild COVID-19 (a few samples of this study predate the infection). Cell type and time point are not known. In DNA form, the CDR3 reads TGTGCCAGCAGCTTAATCAGCAGGAAGACTGAAGCTTTCTTT. Amino acid sequence: CASSLISRKTEAFF.